The source of this TCR beta chain is a study of OX40 agonist ivuxolimab in advanced cancers. Findings and limits, study-wide: Clonal expansion from baseline to week 6 occurred in both CD4+ and CD8+ T cells.

The CDR3 has 12 residues. Germline V gene sequence: CDR1 SGDLS, CDR2 YYNGEE. Trimming cost V 4 bases and J 3 bases, with 7 bases left between them. With regard to this clone: The antigen is not known.

This table comes from immunoSEQ multiplex PCR, and its TCRdb copy is limited to in-frame clones, with some not included. There are roughly 63,000 clones in the sample; roughly 89% occur only once, and around 12% lies in the top ten. This sequence was found in an adult with an advanced solid tumor such as melanoma, head and neck, liver or kidney cancer. The rearrangement joins TRBV9 to TRBJ1-2; no clear D gene. The specimen was CD4+ or CD8+ T cells sorted from blood, collected in a trial of the OX40 agonist ivuxolimab. CDR3: CASSPPDYGYTF. The CDR3 DNA follows: TGTGCCAGCAGCCCTCCGGACTATGGCTACACCTTC.